This is a list of T cell receptor beta chains from one sample in a study of T cell responses to AZD1222 COVID-19 vaccine. Repertoires were generated with immunoSEQ multiplex PCR, while TCRdb's copy carries only in-frame clones and drops some. In the table there are 100,000 to 120,000 clones, roughly 87% of which are singletons. The sequencing used peripheral blood, collected on day 0 of AZD1222 vaccination. The receptors were sampled from an adult in good health. Both conserved end residues are part of each CDR3. Fields, in order: clone size, V gene, D gene, J gene, CDR3 protein, CDR3 DNA. D genes are given only for firm matches. Rows give clone size only sometimes, using once, few, many, or a class for an expanded clone.

.	TRBV6-1	.	TRBJ2-5	CASSDLGATQYF	TGTGCCAGCAGTGATTTAGGGGCGACCCAGTACTTC
.	TRBV20-1	.	TRBJ1-2	CSASWGRLGYTF	TGCAGTGCTAGTTGGGGTAGACTTGGCTACACCTTC
once	TRBV7-9	.	TRBJ1-1	CASSLAGLRRGNTEAFF	TGTGCCAGCAGCTTAGCGGGACTCAGACGGGGCAACACTGAAGCTTTCTTT
.	TRBV3-1/TRBV3-2	TRBD2	TRBJ2-5	CASSQGAGSIQETQYF	TGTGCCAGCAGCCAAGGAGCGGGGAGCATACAAGAGACCCAGTACTTC
.	TRBV29-1	TRBD1	TRBJ1-3	CSVEGTGENTIYF	TGCAGCGTTGAAGGGACAGGGGAAAACACCATATATTTT
.	TRBV18	.	TRBJ1-1	CASSPPIGKAFF	TGTGCCAGCTCACCACCTATCGGGAAAGCTTTCTTT
.	TRBV5-6	.	TRBJ1-2	CASSLGQDYGYTF	TGTGCCAGCAGCTTGGGACAGGACTATGGCTACACCTTC
.	TRBV5-4	.	TRBJ1-2	CASSPGPTGDGYTF	TGTGCCAGCAGCCCCGGGCCCACGGGGGATGGCTACACCTTC
.	TRBV13	TRBD2	TRBJ2-1	CASSLMPGLAGGPEQFF	TGTGCCAGCAGCTTAATGCCTGGACTAGCGGGGGGCCCCGAGCAGTTCTTC
.	TRBV29-1	.	TRBJ2-3	CSVTSTDTQYF	TGCAGCGTTACTAGCACAGATACGCAGTATTTT
.	TRBV5-6	TRBD1	TRBJ1-3	CASSSDRGRPGNTIYF	TGTGCCAGCAGCTCCGACAGGGGGCGTCCTGGAAACACCATATATTTT
.	TRBV12-5	TRBD2	TRBJ2-2	CASVPGGWGTGELFF	TGTGCTAGTGTCCCCGGGGGGTGGGGAACCGGGGAGCTGTTTTTT
.	TRBV7-3	.	TRBJ1-6	CASSLDTAYNSPLHF	TGTGCCAGCAGCTTAGACACCGCCTATAATTCACCCCTCCACTTT
.	TRBV4-1	TRBD1	TRBJ2-7	CASSARQGIDHEQYF	TGCGCCAGCAGCGCCCGACAGGGTATCGACCACGAGCAGTACTTC
.	TRBV10-2	TRBD1	TRBJ2-7	CASSAGQGGRHEQYF	TGCGCCAGCAGTGCGGGACAGGGTGGGAGACACGAGCAGTACTTC
.	TRBV7-2	.	TRBJ2-5	CASSFRGREETQYF	TGTGCCAGCAGCTTCCGGGGGCGGGAAGAGACCCAGTACTTC
.	TRBV6-5	.	TRBJ1-3	CASKLSGNPGNTIYF	TGTGCCAGCAAACTCTCAGGGAACCCTGGAAACACCATATATTTT
.	TRBV9	TRBD2	TRBJ2-1	CASSPWTSGGYNEQFF	TGTGCCAGCAGCCCATGGACTAGCGGGGGATACAATGAGCAGTTCTTC
.	TRBV6-5	.	TRBJ1-4	CASSPGRGREKLFF	TGTGCCAGCAGTCCGGGGCGGGGTCGTGAAAAACTGTTTTTT
.	TRBV9	.	TRBJ1-4	CASSGTGSEKLFF	TGTGCCAGCAGCGGTACAGGGAGTGAAAAACTGTTTTTT
.	TRBV23-1	.	TRBJ2-7	CASSASPRDPGLHEQYF	TGCGCCAGCAGTGCGAGCCCCCGGGACCCAGGTCTCCACGAGCAGTACTTC
.	TRBV2	.	TRBJ1-2	CASSEVSWDYGYTF	TGTGCCAGCAGTGAAGTCAGCTGGGACTATGGCTACACCTTC
.	TRBV18	.	TRBJ1-6	CASSPGVGWGRSPLHF	TGTGCCAGCTCACCAGGCGTGGGGTGGGGTCGTTCACCCCTCCACTTT
.	TRBV7-8	.	TRBJ2-7	CASSAGTATNEQYF	TGTGCCAGCAGCGCGGGGACGGCCACCAACGAGCAGTACTTC
.	TRBV4-1	.	TRBJ2-5	CASSPDRRGQETQYF	TGCGCCAGCAGCCCTGACAGGAGGGGCCAAGAGACCCAGTACTTC